A single sample is the source of the 32 T cell receptor beta chains below, sequenced in a study of T-cell memory formation after mild COVID-19. In TCRdb, the 5' RACE reads were re-called with MiXCR into one record per CDR3 protein. The table has 95,000 to 120,000 distinct CDR3 sequences, about 20% seen once. The sequenced material came from PBMCs or a T cell subset sorted from them (not recorded which). These receptor sequences come from a man younger than 30 who had mild COVID-19 (a few samples of this study predate the infection). Cell type and time point are not known.

This clonotype was observed a handful of times. The genes are TRBV28 and TRBJ1-2; D is unclear. Trimming pared 3 bases from V and 2 bases from J, leaving 13 bases between. CDR3 size: 15 residues. Germline CDR1 MDHEN, CDR2 SYDVKM. The CDR3 is CASSFYDGKNYGYTF. CDR3 DNA sequence: TGTGCCAGCAGTTTTTACGACGGAAAAAACTATGGCTACACCTTC.

The V gene is TRBV7-2, the J gene TRBJ1-5; possibly TRBD1 for D (5 bases). The germline gives CDR1 SGHTA, CDR2 FQGNSA. The CDR3 is 13 amino acids. With 1 base removed from V and 6 bases from J, the gap between germline ends came to 7 bases. Here the CDR3 reads CASSLGGVQPQHF. CDR3 nucleotides: TGTGCCAGCAGCTTAGGGGGGGTTCAGCCCCAGCATTTT.

The chain employs TRBV7-9 and TRBJ1-2; D is perhaps TRBD1 (6 bases). Germline V gene lookup returns CDR1 SEHNR and CDR2 FQNEAQ (reference sequence). Trimming took off 0 bases at V and 4 bases at J, with 9 bases between the two ends. The CDR3 sequence is 14 residues long. CDR3: CASSLAGQFYGYTF. CDR3 DNA sequence: TGTGCCAGCAGCTTAGCTGGACAGTTCTATGGCTACACCTTC. The full variable domain, completed using reference TRBV7-9 and TRBJ1-2, is DTGVSQNPRHKITKRGQNVTFRCDPISEHNRLYWYRQTLGQGPEFLTYFQNEAQLEKSRLLSDRFSAERPKGSFSTLEIQRTEQGDSAMYLCASSLAGQFYGYTFGSGTRLTVV.

This clonotype has a count of ten or more. V usage is TRBV7-2 and J usage is TRBJ2-3; 9 nucleotides line up with TRBD2. CDR1 is SGHTA, CDR2 FQGNSA, per germline. This CDR3 is 15 amino acids long. V was clipped by 4 bases and J by 5 bases; unmatched bases: 7. The CDR3 protein is CASSSNGLARDTQYF. In nucleotides, the CDR3 is TGTGCCAGCAGCTCGAATGGACTAGCGAGAGATACGCAGTATTTT.

There are a few counts of this clonotype. V and J are TRBV12-3 or TRBV12-4 and TRBJ2-1; no reliable D call. CDR3 length: 10 residues. Trimming pared 6 bases from V and 7 bases from J, leaving 4 bases between. DNA of the CDR3: TGTGCCAGCAGCTGGAATGAGCAGTTCTTC. Protein: CASSWNEQFF.

This sequence joins TRBV7-9 and TRBJ2-1; either TRBD1 or TRBD2 may supply D (7 bases each). V was pared by 6 bases and J by 16 bases, with 22 bases between. Germline V gene data show CDR1 as SEHNR and CDR2 as FQNEAQ (reference sequence). The CDR3 has 13 amino acids. CDR3 residues: CASRPPQGGGDFF. In DNA, the CDR3 is TGTGCCAGCAGGCCCCCTCAGGGGGGGGGTGACTTCTTC. The whole variable domain, remainder taken from reference TRBV7-9 and TRBJ2-1, is DTGVSQNPRHKITKRGQNVTFRCDPISEHNRLYWYRQTLGQGPEFLTYFQNEAQLEKSRLLSDRFSAERPKGSFSTLEIQRTEQGDSAMYLCASRPPQGGGDFFGPGTRLTVL.

This clonotype was seen only a few times. V usage is TRBV29-1 and J usage is TRBJ2-3; possibly TRBD1 or TRBD2 for D (6 bases each). Trimming stripped 3 bases from V and 1 base from J, with 14 bases between. The CDR3 consists of 15 residues. Germline loops: CDR1 SQVTM, CDR2 ANQGSEA. This chain's CDR3 is CSVDHREDGTDTQYF. The DNA for the CDR3 is TGCAGCGTTGACCACAGGGAGGATGGCACAGATACGCAGTATTTT.

The V call is TRBV6-2 or TRBV6-3, the J call TRBJ2-3; 7 bases fit TRBD1. Germline V lookup: CDR1 MNHEY, CDR2 SVGEGT. This CDR3 is built from 14 residues. Trimming took 5 bases from V and 4 from J; bases not matched to a gene: 6. The CDR3 protein is CASSALQGADTQYF. The DNA for the CDR3 is TGTGCCAGCAGTGCGCTTCAGGGGGCAGATACGCAGTATTTT.

V is TRBV7-8 and J is TRBJ2-1; 11 nucleotides match TRBD2. The junction had 14 bases not matched to a gene; V was cut back by 4 bases and J by 9 bases. CDR3 length: 17 residues. CDR1 and CDR2 from the germline V gene are SGHVS and FQNEAQ. CDR3 DNA: TGTGCCAGCAGCTCCTCCAGGCGGGGGACTAGCGGACTTGAGCAGTTCTTC. This sequence encodes CASSSSRRGTSGLEQFF.

This clonotype has a count of ten or more. The CDR3 is CASSLIGGTDTQYF. The CDR3 DNA reads TGTGCCAGCAGCTTAATCGGGGGCACAGATACGCAGTATTTT. V usage is TRBV7-3 and J usage is TRBJ2-3; a weak D match, TRBD2 (5 bases). CDR3 length: 14 residues. CDR1 is SGHTA, CDR2 FQGTGA, per germline. The V end lost 1 base, the J end lost 1 base, and 6 bases lay between the germline ends.

V gene TRBV30 combines with J gene TRBJ2-3; possibly TRBD1 for D (5 bases). The ends were cut back, 0 bases at V and 2 bases at J, with 6 bases in the middle. This CDR3 region has 13 residues. Germline V gene data show CDR1 as GTSNPN and CDR2 as SVGIG (reference sequence). Here the CDR3 reads CAWSVGDTDTQYF. The DNA of the CDR3 is TGTGCCTGGAGTGTAGGGGACACAGATACGCAGTATTTT.

In its sample, this clonotype was seen a few times. The chain links TRBV5-1 to TRBJ2-2; TRBD1 matches 7 bases. This CDR3 comprises 15 residues. Germline assignment: CDR1 SGHRS and CDR2 YFSETQ. With 4 bases clipped from V and 0 bases from J, the junction kept 3 bases outside the gene matches. CDR3 bases: TGCGCCAGCAGCATAAGGGGGCCGAACACCGGGGAGCTGTTTTTT. Its protein product is CASSIRGPNTGELFF.

This clonotype has just a few counts. The chain is built from TRBV4-1 and TRBJ2-5, with TRBD1 identical over 7 bases. The CDR3 runs to 14 residues. Unmatched junction bases numbered 2, after V lost 3 bases and J lost 1 base. Germline V gene sequence: CDR1 MGHRA, CDR2 YSYEKL. The DNA of the CDR3 is TGCGCCAGCAGCCACCGACAGGGCCAAGAGACCCAGTACTTC. It specifies CASSHRQGQETQYF.

V usage is TRBV14 and J usage is TRBJ2-7; D is undetermined. The CDR3 runs 17 residues. Deletions cut 0 bases from V and 4 bases from J, with 19 bases between. CDR1 and CDR2 (germline): SGHDN, FVKESK. In nucleotides, the CDR3 is TGTGCCAGCAGCCAAGATCGTGGAACAGAACATTCGTACGAGCAGTACGTC. This sequence encodes CASSQDRGTEHSYEQYV.

This clonotype was observed a few times. The chain combines TRBV20-1 with TRBJ2-7, with 8 bases lining up with TRBD1. V dropped 3 bases and J dropped 5; count of bases not matched to a gene: 6. CDR3 length: 13 residues. Germline V gene sequence: CDR1 DFQATT, CDR2 SNEGSKA (reference sequence). CDR3 DNA: TGCAGTGCTAGGACAGGGGAAATCCACGAGCAGTACTTC. It encodes CSARTGEIHEQYF.

This clonotype was counted many times. The chain combines TRBV7-2 with TRBJ2-2; D call uncertain. CDR1 and CDR2 from the germline V gene are SGHTA and FQGNSA. The CDR3 length is 12 residues. Trimming shortened V by 2 bases and J by 6 bases, and 4 bases separated the two germline ends. The CDR3 DNA follows: TGTGCCAGCAGCTTACCCCCCGGGGAGCTGTTTTTT. Its protein product is CASSLPPGELFF.

There are a few counts of this clonotype. The chain joins TRBV5-1 to TRBJ1-1; D is unresolved. Germline values: CDR1 SGHRS, CDR2 YFSETQ. V lost 0 bases, J lost 3 bases, and 9 bases lay in between. The CDR3 covers 14 residues. The CDR3 reads CASSLVSGDTEAFF. CDR3 DNA: TGCGCCAGCAGCTTGGTCTCCGGGGACACTGAAGCTTTCTTT.

V and J are TRBV29-1 and TRBJ1-1; tentative D call: TRBD1 (5 bases). The length of the CDR3 is 14 residues. Trimming left V 6 bases short and J 3 bases short, with 17 bases between. Germline values: CDR1 SQVTM, CDR2 ANQGSEA. In DNA form, the CDR3 reads TGCAGCGTGTGGGGGGGACTGGCGGACACTGAAGCTTTCTTT. Translated: CSVWGGLADTEAFF.

V is TRBV6-5 and J is TRBJ2-2, with D perhaps assigned TRBD1 or TRBD2 (5 bases each). Trimming left V 6 bases short and J 15 bases short, with 20 bases between. The CDR3 is made up of 13 amino acids. Germline values: CDR1 MNHEY, CDR2 SVGAGI. The CDR3 coding sequence is TGTGCCAGCAGCCCCGGGACCCTTTCCGAGTTGTTTTTT. Its translation is CASSPGTLSELFF.

This clonotype was recorded at least ten times. The V gene is TRBV5-5, the J gene TRBJ2-3; D unclear. The CDR3 length is 13 residues. Per germline, CDR1 SGHKS and CDR2 YYEKEE (reference sequence). Trimming removed 2 bases from V and 0 bases from J, with 4 bases in between. In DNA form, the CDR3 reads TGTGCCAGCAGCTTTTTGAGCACAGATACGCAGTATTTT. The encoded protein is CASSFLSTDTQYF. Full variable domain (rest looked up from reference TRBV5-5 and TRBJ2-3): DAGVTQSPTHLIKTRGQQVTLRCSPISGHKSVSWYQQVLGQGPQFIFQYYEKEERGRGNFPDRFSARQFPNYSSELNVNALLLGDSALYLCASSFLSTDTQYFGPGTRLTVL.

The chain has TRBV4-2 and TRBJ2-7; perhaps TRBD2 as D (7 bases). Between the trimmed V and J ends, which lost 5 bases and 3 bases, there was a span of 11 bases. CDR3 length equals 13 residues. Germline lookup yields CDR1 LGHNA and CDR2 YNFKEQ. The chain's CDR3 is CASSGGGLYEQYV. DNA for the CDR3: TGTGCCAGCAGCGGGGGGGGCCTCTACGAGCAGTACGTC.

This clonotype was seen a handful of times. The rearrangement uses TRBV11-2 and TRBJ2-1; D is possibly TRBD2 (7 bases). The V end lost 2 bases, the J end lost 2 bases, and 10 bases lay between the germline ends. CDR1 and CDR2 from the germline V gene are SGHAT and FQNNGV. The CDR3 consists of 15 residues. CDR3 coding DNA: TGTGCCAGCAGCTTATGGGGGGGGCCCTACAATGAGCAGTTCTTC. It specifies CASSLWGGPYNEQFF.

V is TRBV14 and J is TRBJ2-5; D may be TRBD1 (6 bases). CDR1 and CDR2 (germline): SGHDN, FVKESK. V lost 4 bases, J lost 9 bases, and 18 bases lay in between. The CDR3 spans 14 residues. The DNA of the CDR3 is TGTGCCAGCAGCCCGGACACTTTCAAGGGGGCCCAGTACTTC. Its protein product is CASSPDTFKGAQYF.

V gene TRBV11-1 combines with J gene TRBJ2-3, with D possibly being TRBD1 (5 bases). Germline V lookup: CDR1 SGHAT, CDR2 FQDESV (reference sequence). The CDR3 is made up of 15 amino acids. V lost 4 bases to trimming and J lost 3 bases, with 14 bases between them. CDR3 bases: TGTGCCAGCAGCTACCAGGGCCCGTTTACAGATACGCAGTATTTT. Protein: CASSYQGPFTDTQYF.

The genes are TRBV12-3 or TRBV12-4 and TRBJ1-4; maybe TRBD1 (6 bases). With 6 bases removed from V and 7 bases from J, the gap between germline ends came to 27 bases. The CDR3 consists of 18 residues. The CDR3 DNA follows: TGTGCCAGCAGCCCTGAGGGGGTTGTTTCAGGGGTCCCTGAAAAACTGTTTTTT. It specifies CASSPEGVVSGVPEKLFF.

The chain is built from TRBV12-3 or TRBV12-4 and TRBJ1-2; perhaps TRBD1 as D (5 bases). V was cut by 5 bases and J by 8 bases, with 15 bases left in between. The CDR3 is made up of 13 amino acids. Here the CDR3 DNA reads TGTGCCAGCAGTCCCGGGGCGAGGGGAGGCTACACCTTC. It translates to CASSPGARGGYTF.

The rearrangement links TRBV4-3 to TRBJ1-2, with D uncertain. V shed 4 bases and J shed 4 bases, with 10 bases lying between them. The germline V gene has CDR1 LGHNA and CDR2 YSLEER. The CDR3 is 13 residues long. This chain's CDR3 is CASSPGEFYGYTF. The CDR3 nucleotides are TGCGCCAGCAGCCCCGGGGAATTCTATGGCTACACCTTC.

This chain links TRBV29-1 with TRBJ2-5; TRBD1 agrees at 7 bases. CDR1 and CDR2 (germline): SQVTM, ANQGSEA. The CDR3 totals 14 residues. The trim removed 3 bases at V and 6 bases at J, leaving 10 bases unmatched. Here the CDR3 reads CSVDLTGPAKTQYF. CDR3 sequence (DNA): TGCAGCGTTGATCTGACAGGGCCGGCGAAGACCCAGTACTTC.

The chain has TRBV7-2 and TRBJ2-7; D ambiguous. The CDR3 has 11 residues. Germline CDR1 and CDR2: SGHTA and FQGNSA. Trimming stripped 5 bases from V and 3 bases from J, with 5 bases between. The CDR3 here is CASSTNYEQYF. CDR3 in DNA: TGTGCCAGCAGCACGAACTACGAGCAGTACTTC.

This clonotype is medium-sized. The chain uses TRBV6-2 or TRBV6-3 and TRBJ2-2; tentatively, D is TRBD1 (5 bases). This CDR3 comprises 17 residues. V lost 7 bases to trimming and J lost 4 bases, with 22 bases between them. The germline V gene has CDR1 MNHEY and CDR2 SVGEGT. This chain's CDR3 is CASIKSRRVGRTGELFF. The CDR3 region has the DNA TGTGCCAGCATCAAAAGCCGCCGGGTGGGGCGCACCGGGGAGCTGTTTTTT.

V gene TRBV6-2 or TRBV6-3 combines with J gene TRBJ2-1, with 12 positions matching TRBD2. The CDR3 consists of 16 residues. Germline V CDR1 and CDR2: MNHEY, SVGEGT. The ends lost 6 bases at V and 8 bases at J; junction bases unmatched: 11. CDR3 sequence (DNA): TGTGCCAGCAGCCAATTCACTAGCGGGGGGTGGCATGAGCAGTTCTTC. This encodes CASSQFTSGGWHEQFF.

The chain couples TRBV4-1 to TRBJ2-7, with 9 bases fitting TRBD1. Per germline, CDR1 MGHRA and CDR2 YSYEKL. The CDR3 runs 14 residues. The V segment lost 3 bases and the J segment 5 bases; nucleotides outside the gene matches: 5. CDR3 DNA sequence: TGCGCCAGCAGCCAGGGACAGGGACCCGACGAGCAGTACTTC. Its protein is CASSQGQGPDEQYF.